One sample yielded the 21 T cell receptor beta chains listed below, sequenced in a study of OX40 agonist ivuxolimab in advanced cancers. TCRdb's copy holds only in-frame clones and misses some; the assay was immunoSEQ multiplex PCR. The repertoire includes about 50,000 clones, about 86% of them detected once, and roughly 13% sits in the top ten. Sequenced material: CD4+ or CD8+ T cells sorted from blood, taken in a trial of the OX40 agonist ivuxolimab. All receptors come from an adult with an advanced solid tumor such as melanoma, head and neck, liver or kidney cancer.

V is TRBV29-1 and J is TRBJ2-5, with D possibly TRBD1 on 5 matching bases. Gene TRBJ2-7 matches the end of the DNA better, so the J call may be wrong. CDR3 length: 12 amino acids. The germline V gene encodes CDR1 SQVTM and CDR2 ANQGSEA. CDR3: CSVGGHSYEQYF. The CDR3 nucleotides read TGCAGCGTTGGCGGACATAGCTACGAGCAGTACTTC.

The chain employs TRBV19 and TRBJ1-1; TRBD1 might be the D (5 bases). Trimming removed 5 bases from V and 7 bases from J, with 17 bases in between. Germline CDR1 reads LNHDA; CDR2 reads SQIVND (reference sequence). This CDR3 region has 14 residues. The CDR3 nucleotides are TGTGCCAGTAGTGTACCTGGGGGGGGTAATGAAGCTTTCTTT. The encoded protein is CASSVPGGGNEAFF.

The genes are TRBV4-1 and TRBJ2-3; TRBD1 matches 8 bases. The germline CDR1 and CDR2 sequences are MGHRA and YSYEKL. The CDR3 has 14 residues. V lost 4 bases, J lost 14 bases, and 14 bases stayed unmatched. As DNA, the CDR3 is TGCGCCAGCAGCCGATCTCCGGGACAGGTTTTAGCGTATTTT. Translated: CASSRSPGQVLAYF.

The chain links TRBV19 to TRBJ1-2; D is uncertain. There are 12 residues in the CDR3. V lost 5 bases and J lost 4, with 8 bases in between. In germline, CDR1 is LNHDA, CDR2 SQIVND (reference sequence). CDR3 region: CASSPTTYGYTF. CDR3 DNA: TGTGCCAGTAGTCCGACTACCTATGGCTACACCTTC.

V is TRBV2 and J is TRBJ2-1; D is ambiguous. Looked up from germline, CDR1 is SNHLY and CDR2 is FYNNEI. V gave up 6 bases and J gave up 3 bases, with 15 bases separating them. CDR3 size: 15 residues. The CDR3 nucleotides are TGTGCCAGCAGGCAACACTCTTCCCTCTACAATGAGCAGTTCTTC. Encoded protein: CASRQHSSLYNEQFF.

The CDR3 sequence: CATSRAGGNNEQFF. Written as DNA, the CDR3 is TGTGCCACCAGCAGAGCAGGGGGTAACAATGAGCAGTTCTTC. The chain uses TRBV15 and TRBJ2-1; 7 bases are a match to TRBD1. CDR1 is LNHNV, CDR2 YYDKDF, per germline (reference sequence). This CDR3 is 14 amino acids long. V was pared by 1 base and J by 5 bases, with 2 bases of the junction left unmatched.

The chain couples TRBV2 to TRBJ1-2; 7 positions match TRBD1. CDR3 size: 13 residues. V dropped 8 bases and J dropped 6; count of bases not matched to a gene: 9. Germline V CDR1 and CDR2: SNHLY, FYNNEI. CDR3 protein: CASAYRGGNGYTF. CDR3 nucleotides: TGTGCCAGCGCGTACAGGGGTGGCAATGGCTACACCTTC. The entire variable domain, with the rest obtained from reference TRBV2 and TRBJ1-2, is as follows: EPEVTQTPSHQVTQMGQEVILRCVPISNHLYFYWYRQILGQKVEFLVSFYNNEISEKSEIFDDQFSVERPDGSNFTLKIRSTKLEDSAMYFCASAYRGGNGYTFGSGTRLTVV.

The chain joins TRBV5-1 to TRBJ1-5; D might be TRBD1 (5 bases). CDR3 length equals 15 residues. CDR1 SGHRS and CDR2 YFSETQ come from the germline V gene. V gave up 7 bases and J gave up 1 base, with 15 bases separating them. Here the CDR3 reads CASAPGGGSNQPQHF. CDR3 nucleotides: TGCGCCAGCGCCCCGGGGGGTGGGAGCAATCAGCCCCAGCATTTT.

This clone was observed a handful of times. CDR3: CAIGSKGNTEAFF. The CDR3 bases are TGTGCCATCGGATCCAAGGGGAACACTGAAGCTTTCTTT. The rearrangement joins TRBV10-3 to TRBJ1-1; no clear D. Germline loops: CDR1 ENHRY, CDR2 SYGVKD. V gave up 8 bases and J gave up 1 base, with 11 bases separating them. CDR3 length: 13 amino acids.

This chain joins TRBV5-5 and TRBJ2-3, with 7 bases that match TRBD1. Germline V gene lookup returns CDR1 SGHKS and CDR2 YYEKEE (reference sequence). The V segment lost 3 bases and the J segment 5 bases; nucleotides outside the gene matches: 0. The CDR3 loop spans 12 amino acids. CDR3 sequence reads: CASSWTGDTQYF. CDR3 nucleotide sequence: TGTGCCAGCAGCTGGACAGGAGATACGCAGTATTTT.

The chain carries TRBV7-9 and TRBJ1-5; 7 nucleotides agree with TRBD1. V was clipped by 1 base and J by 4 bases; unmatched bases: 10. Germline V gene data show CDR1 as SEHNR and CDR2 as FQNEAQ (reference sequence). The CDR3 loop spans 17 amino acids. CDR3 residues: CASSLEKGQGVNQPQHF. The CDR3 nucleotides are TGTGCCAGCAGCTTAGAAAAGGGTCAGGGGGTAAATCAGCCCCAGCATTTT.

The chain uses TRBV6-6 and TRBJ2-2, with TRBD1 matching over 8 bases. The CDR3 is 14 amino acids. Germline loops: CDR1 MNHNY, CDR2 SVGAGI (reference sequence). V trimming: 8 bases; J trimming: 7 bases; junction bases outside the gene matches: 9. CDR3 sequence reads: CASCSSGGFGELFF. The DNA of the CDR3 is TGTGCCAGCTGTTCATCAGGGGGCTTCGGGGAGCTGTTTTTT.

The chain combines TRBV4-2 with TRBJ2-7; a possible D gene is TRBD2 (5 bases). V was trimmed by 0 bases and J by 6 bases, leaving 15 bases between them. The CDR3 is 15 amino acids. Germline assignment: CDR1 LGHNA and CDR2 YNFKEQ. For the CDR3, the DNA is TGTGCCAGCAGCCAAGATCTAGGACTGCCGAGCGAGCAGTACTTC. It codes for CASSQDLGLPSEQYF.

This clone was recorded only once. The chain has TRBV5-1 and TRBJ2-6; unclear D gene. The CDR3 is 15 amino acids. From germline, CDR1 is SGHRS and CDR2 YFSETQ. V was trimmed by 0 bases and J by 0 bases, leaving 4 bases between them. Here the CDR3 DNA reads TGCGCCAGCAGCTTGGCTGGCTCTGGGGCCAACGTCCTGACTTTC. Its protein product is CASSLAGSGANVLTF.

V gene TRBV11-2 combines with J gene TRBJ2-7; tentative D call: TRBD2 (6 bases). The CDR3 spans 13 residues. CDR1 is SGHAT and CDR2 is FQNNGV in the germline V gene. The ends were cut back, 0 bases at V and 7 bases at J, with 10 bases in the middle. CDR3 sequence: CASSLDRGREQYF. Written as DNA, the CDR3 is TGTGCCAGCAGCTTAGATCGTGGGAGGGAGCAGTACTTC.

The chain uses TRBV28 and TRBJ1-4, with TRBD1 identical over 10 bases. The CDR3 totals 14 residues. J gave up 8 bases and V 5 bases, and 5 bases lay outside the gene matches. CDR1 is MDHEN, CDR2 SYDVKM, per germline. Here the CDR3 reads CASSTPGQGEKLFF. The CDR3 DNA reads as TGTGCCAGCAGTACGCCGGGACAGGGGGAAAAACTGTTTTTT. Combining the CDR3 with reference TRBV28 and TRBJ1-4 gives the whole variable domain DVKVTQSSRYLVKRTGEKVFLECVQDMDHENMFWYRQDPGLGLRLIYFSYDVKMKEKGDIPEGYSVSREKKERFSLILESASTNQTSMYLCASSTPGQGEKLFFGSGTQLSVL.

The chain recombines TRBV5-1 with TRBJ2-7, with TRBD2 matching over 10 bases. After removal of 2 bases from V and 0 bases from J, the junction contained 2 bases not matched to a gene. CDR3 length: 15 amino acids. Germline CDR1 is SGHRS and CDR2 is YFSETQ. The CDR3 DNA reads as TGCGCCAGCAGCTTTCTAGCGGGAGACTCCTACGAGCAGTACTTC. Translating gives CASSFLAGDSYEQYF.

The V gene is TRBV4-1, the J gene TRBJ1-4; D is uncertain. CDR1 is MGHRA, CDR2 YSYEKL, per germline. V lost 0 bases and J lost 5, with 16 bases in between. CDR3 length: 17 amino acids. The CDR3 nucleotides read TGCGCCAGCAGCCAAGAAGTAGTCTCGGGGAGGAATGAAAAACTGTTTTTT. Its protein is CASSQEVVSGRNEKLFF.

The chain carries TRBV10-3 and TRBJ1-5; no firm D call. The CDR3 totals 15 residues. Germline V gives CDR1 ENHRY, CDR2 SYGVKD. Trimming removed 10 bases from V and 4 bases from J, with 20 bases in between. CDR3 coding DNA: TGTGCCACCCGTGGCAGCAAAATCTTTAATCAGCCCCAGCATTTT. Protein sequence: CATRGSKIFNQPQHF.

The V and J genes are TRBV30 and TRBJ2-7; D may be TRBD1 or TRBD2 (5 bases each). Looked up from germline, CDR1 is GTSNPN and CDR2 is SVGIG (reference sequence). CDR3 size: 12 residues. V shed 3 bases and J shed 5 bases, with 11 bases lying between them. The CDR3 DNA sequence: TGTGCCTGGAGGCGAGGGACCCACGAGCAGTACTTC. It specifies CAWRRGTHEQYF.

The chain links TRBV20-1 to TRBJ2-3; D uncertain. This CDR3 is built from 11 residues. The germline gives CDR1 DFQATT, CDR2 SNEGSKA (reference sequence). Between the trimmed V and J ends, which lost 2 bases and 6 bases, there was a span of 6 bases. CDR3 sequence: CSARPGDTQYF. The DNA of the CDR3 is TGCAGTGCTAGACCGGGCGATACGCAGTATTTT.